The table lists the clone carrying this TCR beta chain with a count of one. What it recognizes is unknown. The data belong to a study of cytomegalovirus exposure and HLA in healthy donors. Notes on the study in general: Associated with HLA alleles at 0.05 false discovery rate in a later analysis were around 17,000 TCR beta sequences. An analysis was carried out at a later point. It showed that HLA-associated TCR beta chains were more clonally expanded than equally common non-associated chains. The study designated 150 to 200 TCR beta chains cytomegalovirus-associated.

The study ran its PCR with 60 Vbeta and 13 Jbeta primers. Method: immunoSEQ multiplex PCR; TCRdb's copy keeps in-frame clones and lacks some. The sample lists about 130,000 clones, about 80% occurring once. V lost 0 bases and J lost 4, with 16 bases in between. Germline values: CDR1 GTSNPN, CDR2 SVGIG (reference sequence). This CDR3 contains 16 residues. The receptor comes from a human donor in good health. V is TRBV30 and J is TRBJ1-5; D call uncertain. The specimen was PBMCs. CDR3 sequence reads: CAWSVRGRSANQPQHF. As DNA, the CDR3 is TGTGCCTGGAGTGTACGGGGTAGGTCGGCTAATCAGCCCCAGCATTTT. Full variable domain (missing parts from reference TRBV30 and TRBJ1-5): SQTIHQWPATLVQPVGSPLSLECTVEGTSNPNLYWYRQAAGRGLQLLFYSVGIGQISSEVPQNLSASRPQDRQFILSSKKLLLSDSGFYLCAWSVRGRSANQPQHFGDGTRLSIL.